This TCR beta chain was observed in a study of blood T cells in healthy people across ages. PCR was performed a second time for 7 to 11 cycles using a sample-barcoded 5' primer and a J-beta primer mix. TCRdb ran MiXCR on the 5' RACE reads and lists one entry per CDR3 protein. The table includes 600,000 to 1,000,000 distinct CDR3 sequences, 58% detected once. With respect to this clonotype: The junction departs from germline at one end; a sequencing error may be responsible.

Germline loops: CDR1 GTSNPN, CDR2 SVGIG (reference sequence). CDR3 length: 15 residues. This sequence joins TRBV30 and TRBJ2-7; possible D gene TRBD2, 5 bases. Sequencing was done on a sample of blood. This receptor was obtained from a young man in good health. The CDR3 is CAWSVLTTGSYGQYF. The CDR3 DNA is TGTGCCTGGAGTGTCCTGACTACGGGGTCCTACGGGCAGTACTTC.